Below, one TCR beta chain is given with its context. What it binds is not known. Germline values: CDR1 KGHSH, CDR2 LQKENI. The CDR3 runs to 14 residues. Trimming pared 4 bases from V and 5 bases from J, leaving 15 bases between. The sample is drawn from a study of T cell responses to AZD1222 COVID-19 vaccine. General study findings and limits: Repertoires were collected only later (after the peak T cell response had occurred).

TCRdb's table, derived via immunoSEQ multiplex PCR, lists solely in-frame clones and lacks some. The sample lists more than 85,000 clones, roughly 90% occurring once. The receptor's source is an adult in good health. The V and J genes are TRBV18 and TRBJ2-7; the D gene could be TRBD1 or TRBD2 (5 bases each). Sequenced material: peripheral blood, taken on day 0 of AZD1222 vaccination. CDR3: CASSLQGGGDEQYV. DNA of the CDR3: TGTGCCAGCTCACTTCAGGGTGGGGGTGACGAGCAGTACGTC.